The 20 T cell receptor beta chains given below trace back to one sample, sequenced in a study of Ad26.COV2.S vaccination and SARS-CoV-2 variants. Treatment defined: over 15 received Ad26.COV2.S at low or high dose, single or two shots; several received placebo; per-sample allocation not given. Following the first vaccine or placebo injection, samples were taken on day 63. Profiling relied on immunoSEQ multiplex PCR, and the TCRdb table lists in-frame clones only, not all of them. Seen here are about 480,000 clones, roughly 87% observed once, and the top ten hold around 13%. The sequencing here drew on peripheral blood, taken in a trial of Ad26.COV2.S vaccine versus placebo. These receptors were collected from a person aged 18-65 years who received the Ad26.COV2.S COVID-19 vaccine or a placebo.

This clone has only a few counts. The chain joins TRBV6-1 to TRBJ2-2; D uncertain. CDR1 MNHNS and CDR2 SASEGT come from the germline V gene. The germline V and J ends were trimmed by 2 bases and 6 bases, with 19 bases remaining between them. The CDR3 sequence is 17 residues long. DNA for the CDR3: TGTGCCAGCAGTGAATGGAGTGGCAGCTTTGGGCCCGGGGAGCTGTTTTTT. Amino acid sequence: CASSEWSGSFGPGELFF.

CDR3 sequence reads: CASSLGQTGFKNTEAFF. DNA of the CDR3: TGTGCCAGCAGCTTGGGCCAGACAGGGTTTAAGAACACTGAAGCTTTCTTT. The chain couples TRBV5-4 to TRBJ1-1, with 7 nucleotides matching TRBD1. The J segment lost 1 base and the V segment lost 0 bases, leaving 9 bases of the junction unmatched. CDR3 length: 17 amino acids. Germline assignment: CDR1 SGHNT and CDR2 YYREEE (reference sequence).

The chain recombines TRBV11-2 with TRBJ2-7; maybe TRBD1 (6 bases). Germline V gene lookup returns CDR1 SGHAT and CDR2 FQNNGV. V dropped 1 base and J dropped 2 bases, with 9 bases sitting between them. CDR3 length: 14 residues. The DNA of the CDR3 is TGTGCCAGCAGCTTAGGCCGACAGGCCTACGAGCAGTACTTC. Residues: CASSLGRQAYEQYF.

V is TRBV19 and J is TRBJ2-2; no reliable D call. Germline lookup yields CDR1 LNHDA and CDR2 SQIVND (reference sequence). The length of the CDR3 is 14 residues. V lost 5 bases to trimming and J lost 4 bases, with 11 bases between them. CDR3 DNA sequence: TGTGCCAGTAGTGCCCTGTCAGTCACCGGGGAGCTGTTTTTT. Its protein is CASSALSVTGELFF.

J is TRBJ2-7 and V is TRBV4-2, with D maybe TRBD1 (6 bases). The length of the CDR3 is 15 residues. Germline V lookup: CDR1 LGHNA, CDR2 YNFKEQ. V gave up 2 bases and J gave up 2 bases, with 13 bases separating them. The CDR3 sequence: CASSQWQGPTYEQYF. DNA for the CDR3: TGTGCCAGCAGCCAATGGCAGGGGCCTACCTACGAGCAGTACTTC.

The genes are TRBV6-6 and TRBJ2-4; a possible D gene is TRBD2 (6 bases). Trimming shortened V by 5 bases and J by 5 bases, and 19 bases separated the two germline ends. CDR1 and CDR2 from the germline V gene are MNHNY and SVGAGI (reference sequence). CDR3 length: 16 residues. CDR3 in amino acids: CASSPNGASAQNIQYF. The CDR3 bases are TGTGCCAGCAGTCCGAATGGGGCTAGCGCTCAAAACATTCAGTACTTC.

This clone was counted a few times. CDR3 sequence: CASSLGTWSGQGVTEAFF. In nucleotides, the CDR3 is TGTGCCAGCAGCTTAGGAACGTGGTCGGGACAGGGAGTCACTGAAGCTTTCTTT. The chain carries TRBV7-9 and TRBJ1-1; 9 bases align to TRBD1. The CDR3 runs to 18 residues. CDR1 and CDR2 from the germline V gene are SEHNR and FQNEAQ (reference sequence). With V trimmed by 1 base and J by 4 bases, 13 bases remained unmatched.

Here the CDR3 DNA reads TGTGCCAGCAGTTTATTTGGGGGGGCCTCTAACTATGGCTACACCTTC. This gives the protein CASSLFGGASNYGYTF. This chain links TRBV28 with TRBJ1-2, with D possibly matching TRBD1 (6 bases). The CDR3 contains 16 residues. Germline values: CDR1 MDHEN, CDR2 SYDVKM. The V end lost 1 base, the J end lost 0 bases, and 12 bases lay between the germline ends.

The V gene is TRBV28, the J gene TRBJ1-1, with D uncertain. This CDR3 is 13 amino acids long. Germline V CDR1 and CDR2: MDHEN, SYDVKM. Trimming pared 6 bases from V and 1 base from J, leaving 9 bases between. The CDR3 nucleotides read TGTGCCAGCAGAAGACCAGGGAACACTGAAGCTTTCTTT. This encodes CASRRPGNTEAFF.

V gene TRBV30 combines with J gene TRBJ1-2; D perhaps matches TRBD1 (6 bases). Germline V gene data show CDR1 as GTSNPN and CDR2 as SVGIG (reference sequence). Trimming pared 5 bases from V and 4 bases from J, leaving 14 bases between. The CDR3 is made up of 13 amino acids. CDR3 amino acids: CAWETGDRYGYTF. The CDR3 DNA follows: TGTGCCTGGGAGACAGGCGACCGCTATGGCTACACCTTC.

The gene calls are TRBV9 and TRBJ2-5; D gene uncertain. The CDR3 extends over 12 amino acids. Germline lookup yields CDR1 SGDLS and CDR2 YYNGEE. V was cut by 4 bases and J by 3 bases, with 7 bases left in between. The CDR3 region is CASSPMEETQYF. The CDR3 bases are TGTGCCAGCAGCCCTATGGAAGAGACCCAGTACTTC. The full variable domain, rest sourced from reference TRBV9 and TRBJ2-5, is DSGVTQTPKHLITATGQRVTLRCSPRSGDLSVYWYQQSLDQGLQFLIQYYNGEERAKGNILERFSAQQFPDLHSELNLSSLELGDSALYFCASSPMEETQYFGPGTRLLVL.

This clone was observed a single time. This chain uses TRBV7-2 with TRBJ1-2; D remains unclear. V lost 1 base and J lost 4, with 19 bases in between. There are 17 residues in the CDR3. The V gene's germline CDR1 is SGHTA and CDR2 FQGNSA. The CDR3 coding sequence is TGTGCCAGCAGCTTAGTGGGCCCCACACGGGTCTCCTATGGCTACACCTTC. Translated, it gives CASSLVGPTRVSYGYTF. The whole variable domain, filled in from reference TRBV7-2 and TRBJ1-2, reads GAGVSQSPSNKVTEKGKDVELRCDPISGHTALYWYRQSLGQGLEFLIYFQGNSAPDKSGLPSDRFSAERTGGSVSTLTIQRTQQEDSAVYLCASSLVGPTRVSYGYTFGSGTRLTVV.

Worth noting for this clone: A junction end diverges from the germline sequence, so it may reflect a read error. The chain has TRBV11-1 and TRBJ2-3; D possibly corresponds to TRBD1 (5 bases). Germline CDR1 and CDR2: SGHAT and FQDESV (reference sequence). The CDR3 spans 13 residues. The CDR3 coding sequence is TGTGCCAGCAGCTTCCAAAGGGGAAGGGCCCCCCGATTT. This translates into CASSFQRGRAPRF.

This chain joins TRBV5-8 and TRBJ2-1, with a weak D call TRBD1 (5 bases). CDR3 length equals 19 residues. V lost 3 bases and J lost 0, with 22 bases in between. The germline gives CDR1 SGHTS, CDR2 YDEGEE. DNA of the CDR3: TGTGCCAGCAGCTCGGACAACACCCGGACGGCTAGCTCCTACAATGAGCAGTTCTTC. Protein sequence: CASSSDNTRTASSYNEQFF.

DNA of the CDR3: TGTGCCAGCAGCTTGGGGTCAGGGAGGGCGTACGAGCAGTACTTC. This encodes CASSLGSGRAYEQYF. The V and J genes are TRBV5-4 and TRBJ2-7; TRBD2 aligns across 7 bases. Germline CDR1 SGHNT, CDR2 YYREEE (reference sequence). CDR3 length: 15 residues. After removal of 0 bases from V and 4 bases from J, the junction contained 7 bases not matched to a gene.

The CDR3 DNA follows: TGTGCCAGCAGCCAAACAGGGGACTATGGCTACACCTTC. Translation: CASSQTGDYGYTF. The chain joins TRBV12-3 or TRBV12-4 to TRBJ1-2, with 7 positions matching TRBD1. The CDR3 sequence is 13 residues long. J lost 3 bases, V lost 6 bases, and 4 bases had no gene match.

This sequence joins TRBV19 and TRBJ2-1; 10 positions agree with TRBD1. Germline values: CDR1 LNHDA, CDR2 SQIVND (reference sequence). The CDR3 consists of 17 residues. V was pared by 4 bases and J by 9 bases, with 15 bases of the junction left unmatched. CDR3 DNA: TGTGCCAGTAGTAAAAAGACAGGGGGCAATCTTGTGAGTGAGCAGTTCTTC. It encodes CASSKKTGGNLVSEQFF.

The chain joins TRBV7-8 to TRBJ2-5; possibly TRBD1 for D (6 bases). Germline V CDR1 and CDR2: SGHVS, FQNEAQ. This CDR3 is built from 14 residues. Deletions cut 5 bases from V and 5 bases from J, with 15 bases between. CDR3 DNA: TGTGCCAGCAGCACCAACAGGGTTCAGGAGACCCAGTACTTC. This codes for CASSTNRVQETQYF.

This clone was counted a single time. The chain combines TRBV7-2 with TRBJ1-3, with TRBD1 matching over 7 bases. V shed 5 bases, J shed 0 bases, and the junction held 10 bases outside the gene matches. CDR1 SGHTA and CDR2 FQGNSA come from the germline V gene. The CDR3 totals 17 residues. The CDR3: CASSPRGGGFSGNTIYF. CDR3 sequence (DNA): TGTGCCAGCAGCCCAAGGGGAGGGGGCTTCTCTGGAAACACCATATATTTT.

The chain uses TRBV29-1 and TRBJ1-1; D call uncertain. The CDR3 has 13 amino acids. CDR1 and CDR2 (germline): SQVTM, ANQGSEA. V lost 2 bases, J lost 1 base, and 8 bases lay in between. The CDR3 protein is CSVELAQNTEAFF. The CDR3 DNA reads TGCAGCGTTGAACTCGCACAGAACACTGAAGCTTTCTTT.